These 4 T cell receptor beta chains share one sample of origin, sequenced in a study of T cell responses to AZD1222 COVID-19 vaccine (dated by TCRdb to about 2021). The library was prepared using the immunoSEQ multiplex PCR assay. What TCRdb holds here is the immuneACCESS table cut down to in-frame rearrangements. Part of the clones is not present; checked against another copy, under half of the missing clones reflect an unresolved V gene, and the others are unexplained. In all, the sample holds about 19,000 clones, and more than 80% of those were seen once. Roughly 21% of the sample goes to the ten largest clones. The time point label for this specimen denotes: about 28 days (+/-7) after the second vaccine dose. The sample was peripheral blood, taken 28 days after the second AZD1222 dose. These receptors were collected from an adult who received the AZD1222 COVID-19 vaccine.

The V call is TRBV14, the J call TRBJ2-2, with TRBD1 as a possible D gene (6 bases). The germline CDR1 and CDR2 sequences are SGHDN and FVKESK. There are 15 residues in the CDR3. V lost 2 bases and J lost 3, with 10 bases in between. The DNA for the CDR3 is TGTGCCAGCAGCCAACGGCCAGGGGACACCGGGGAGCTGTTTTTT. Amino acids: CASSQRPGDTGELFF.

The V gene is TRBV7-2, the J gene TRBJ2-7; D remains ambiguous. The CDR3 is 14 residues long. The V gene lost 1 base and the J gene lost 2 bases, with 9 bases spanning the gap. Germline V gives CDR1 SGHTA, CDR2 FQGNSA. The CDR3 region is CASSLVVGTYEQYF. The DNA of the CDR3 is TGTGCCAGCAGCTTAGTCGTAGGAACCTACGAGCAGTACTTC.

This clone was counted once. The chain joins TRBV3-1 (or the pseudogene TRBV3-2) to TRBJ2-5; 8 bases fit TRBD1. CDR1 is LGHDT, CDR2 YNNKEL, per germline (reference sequence). The CDR3 contains 17 residues. J was trimmed by 2 bases and V by 2 bases; bases with no gene match: 10. CDR3 in DNA: TGTGCCAGCAGCCAACTGGGAAGCAGGGGGCTTCAAGAGACCCAGTACTTC. Protein product: CASSQLGSRGLQETQYF.

DNA of the CDR3: TGCGCCAGCAGCCCCCTCGGAGGGGCAAATAGCAATCAGCCCCAGCATTTT. Translating gives CASSPLGGANSNQPQHF. The rearrangement links TRBV4-1 to TRBJ1-5; D perhaps matches TRBD1 (5 bases). V was clipped by 4 bases and J by 0 bases, with 16 bases between them. The CDR3 totals 17 residues. Germline V gives CDR1 MGHRA, CDR2 YSYEKL.